This T cell receptor (beta chain) is drawn from a study of OX40 agonist ivuxolimab in advanced cancers. Study results and limitations: Antigens targeted by the expanded peripheral T cells were not determined.

Worth noting for this clone: Antigen specificity is unknown.

Measured with immunoSEQ multiplex PCR; TCRdb has only the in-frame clones, and not every one. The sample has about 29,000 clones, over 90% seen once. V lost 5 bases and J lost 5, with 15 bases in between. Germline CDR1 is LGHNA and CDR2 is YNFKEQ. The CDR3 contains 14 residues. This clonotype was obtained from an adult with an advanced solid tumor such as melanoma, head and neck, liver or kidney cancer. The sample in question was CD4+ or CD8+ T cells sorted from blood, obtained in a trial of the OX40 agonist ivuxolimab. The chain has TRBV4-2 and TRBJ2-5, with D possibly TRBD1 on 5 matching bases. As DNA, the CDR3 is TGTGCCAGCAGCTTGGAAGGGGCAGGGGAGACCCAGTACTTC. This gives the protein CASSLEGAGETQYF.